The next 8 T cell receptor beta chains were all read from a single sample in a study of cytomegalovirus exposure and HLA in healthy donors. Researchers ran the PCR with 60 Vbeta and 13 Jbeta primers. Some clones are missing from TCRdb's copy, which holds only in-frame ones; the method was immunoSEQ multiplex PCR. Among under 200,000 clones, around 80% were seen once, and the ten largest hold roughly 1.6%. The sample comprised PBMCs. All receptors derive from a young woman in good health and CMV-seronegative.

The chain carries TRBV27 and TRBJ2-7; D is undetermined. Germline CDR1 and CDR2: MNHEY and SMNVEV (reference sequence). V lost 8 bases, J lost 1 base, and 12 bases lay in between. CDR3 size: 13 residues. CDR3 nucleotide sequence: TGTGCCAGCTCTGCCTTACAGTCCTACGAGCAGTACTTC. Residues: CASSALQSYEQYF.

This clone was recorded once. The chain recombines TRBV27 with TRBJ2-7, with 8 bases aligning to TRBD1. The trim removed 7 bases at V and 3 bases at J, leaving 11 bases unmatched. CDR3 size: 15 residues. Germline V gene data show CDR1 as MNHEY and CDR2 as SMNVEV (reference sequence). The CDR3 spells CASKRTSGTGYEQYF. As DNA, the CDR3 is TGTGCCAGCAAGCGGACCTCCGGGACAGGCTACGAGCAGTACTTC.

The chain uses TRBV4-3 and TRBJ1-6; no clear D gene. The CDR3 covers 15 residues. Trimming pared 0 bases from V and 7 bases from J, leaving 10 bases between. Germline V gives CDR1 LGHNA, CDR2 YSLEER. The CDR3 spells CASSQELAANSPLHF. The CDR3, as DNA: TGCGCCAGCAGCCAAGAGCTGGCGGCAAATTCACCCCTCCACTTT.

The V and J genes are TRBV28 and TRBJ1-3; D is ambiguous. Germline V gene data show CDR1 as MDHEN and CDR2 as SYDVKM. V was trimmed by 3 bases and J by 0 bases, leaving 6 bases between them. CDR3 size: 14 residues. The CDR3 nucleotides read TGTGCCAGCAGTTTTTCCTTCTCTGGAAACACCATATATTTT. This codes for CASSFSFSGNTIYF.

The table lists this clone with a count of one. The gene calls are TRBV28 and TRBJ1-1; tentative D call: TRBD1 (6 bases). The germline V gene has CDR1 MDHEN and CDR2 SYDVKM. V was cut by 5 bases and J by 0 bases, with 13 bases left in between. There are 15 residues in the CDR3. The CDR3 DNA sequence: TGTGCCAGCAGTCCGAACAGGGCCATGAACACTGAAGCTTTCTTT. Translation: CASSPNRAMNTEAFF.

V gene TRBV19 combines with J gene TRBJ2-7, with 7 nucleotides matching TRBD1. The length of the CDR3 is 15 residues. V was clipped by 2 bases and J by 3 bases; unmatched bases: 7. Germline CDR1 and CDR2: LNHDA and SQIVND (reference sequence). CDR3 sequence: CASSISTGRDYEQYV. The CDR3 DNA sequence: TGTGCCAGTAGTATATCGACAGGGCGTGACTACGAGCAGTACGTC.

This sequence joins TRBV18 and TRBJ1-1; the D gene is possibly TRBD1 (6 bases). The length of the CDR3 is 17 residues. Germline V gene data show CDR1 as KGHSH and CDR2 as LQKENI. The V end was cut by 3 bases, the J end by 0 bases, with 17 bases between. The CDR3 DNA sequence: TGTGCCAGCTCACCCATACCGGGACAACACATGAACACTGAAGCTTTCTTT. It yields the protein CASSPIPGQHMNTEAFF.

The chain uses TRBV30 and TRBJ2-7, with TRBD2 identical over 8 bases. Germline V CDR1 and CDR2: GTSNPN, SVGIG (reference sequence). V lost 3 bases to trimming and J lost 2 bases; unmatched junction nucleotides: 6. The CDR3 contains 14 residues. The CDR3 coding sequence is TGTGCCTGGAGCCTTACGGGAGGGACCTACGAGCAGTACTTC. This translates into CAWSLTGGTYEQYF.